This section outlines one T cell receptor (beta chain) sequence together with its context. The antigen remains unidentified. Treatment reported: roughly ten-day PBMC culture with coronavirus spike peptide pools or control peptides (ViraFEST assay). This entry belongs to a study of vaccination and CD4 T cells after COVID-19. The overall study: Across the group, participants received two doses of either BNT162b2 or mRNA-1273 vaccine. The cells in question were stimulated using overlapping spike peptides derived from SARS-CoV-2, HCoV-NL63, HCoV-OC43 and HCoV-229E. Treatment of control cultures consisted of a CEFX pool, an HIV-1 Nef pool, or no peptide.

Germline CDR1 and CDR2: SGHRS and YFSETQ. V was cut by 0 bases and J by 4 bases, with 9 bases left in between. The length of the CDR3 is 14 residues. With the Oncomine TCR Beta short-read assay, DNA from cultured CD4+ T cells was sequenced. Genomic DNA was drawn out of CD4+ T cells grown in culture. One entry per CDR3 protein, called by TCRdb with MiXCR from the PCR reads. This table has about 8,900 distinct CDR3 sequences, under 65% appearing once. This clonotype was obtained from a human donor who had recovered from COVID-19. Sequenced material: CD4+ T cells from blood, cultured in vitro. This chain links TRBV5-1 with TRBJ2-3, with TRBD1 as a possible D gene (6 bases). CDR3 sequence: CASSLAQGPDTQYF. CDR3 in DNA: TGCGCCAGCAGCTTGGCACAGGGTCCAGATACGCAGTATTTT.